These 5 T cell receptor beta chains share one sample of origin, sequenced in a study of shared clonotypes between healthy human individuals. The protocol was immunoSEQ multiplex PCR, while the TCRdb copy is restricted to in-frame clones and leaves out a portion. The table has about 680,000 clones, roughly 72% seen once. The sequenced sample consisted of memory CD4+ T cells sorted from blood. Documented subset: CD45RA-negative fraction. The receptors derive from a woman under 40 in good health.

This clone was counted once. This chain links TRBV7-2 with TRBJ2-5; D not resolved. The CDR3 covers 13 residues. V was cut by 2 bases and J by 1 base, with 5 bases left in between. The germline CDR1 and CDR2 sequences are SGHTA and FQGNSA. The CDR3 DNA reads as TGTGCCAGCAGCTTATGGCCCCAAGAGACCCAGTACTTC. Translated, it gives CASSLWPQETQYF.

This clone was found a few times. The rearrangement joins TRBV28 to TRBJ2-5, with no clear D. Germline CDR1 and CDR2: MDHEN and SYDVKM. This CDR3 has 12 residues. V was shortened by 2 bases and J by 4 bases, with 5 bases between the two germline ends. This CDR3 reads CASSLQRETQYF. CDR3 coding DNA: TGTGCCAGCAGTTTACAGCGAGAGACCCAGTACTTC.

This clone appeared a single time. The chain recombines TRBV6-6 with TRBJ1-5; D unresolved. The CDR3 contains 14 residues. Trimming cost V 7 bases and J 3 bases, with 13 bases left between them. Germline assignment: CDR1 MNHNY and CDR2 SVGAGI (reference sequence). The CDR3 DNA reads TGTGCCAGCAACAGCCCGGGGTCCAATCAGCCCCAGCATTTT. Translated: CASNSPGSNQPQHF.

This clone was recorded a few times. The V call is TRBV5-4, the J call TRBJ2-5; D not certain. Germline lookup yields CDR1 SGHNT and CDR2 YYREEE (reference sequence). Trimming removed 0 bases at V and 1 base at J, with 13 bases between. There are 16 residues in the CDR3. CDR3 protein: CASSLDGSSGQETQYF. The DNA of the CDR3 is TGTGCCAGCAGCTTGGATGGTAGCTCGGGCCAAGAGACCCAGTACTTC.

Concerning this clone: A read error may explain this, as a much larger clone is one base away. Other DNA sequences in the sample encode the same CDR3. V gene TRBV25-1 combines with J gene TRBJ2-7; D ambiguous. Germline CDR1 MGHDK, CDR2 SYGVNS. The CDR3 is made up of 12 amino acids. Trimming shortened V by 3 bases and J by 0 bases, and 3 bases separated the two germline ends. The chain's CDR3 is CASSESSYEQYF. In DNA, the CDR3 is TGTGCCAGCAGTGAGAGCTCCTACGAGCAGTACTTC.